These T cell receptor beta chains were read from a single sample in a study of cytomegalovirus exposure and HLA in healthy donors. Using immunoSEQ multiplex PCR, the repertoire was profiled, and TCRdb retains in-frame clones only, with some absent. The profile shows 150,000 or so clones, about 82% of them singletons. Sequenced material: PBMCs. These receptors all stem from a female donor in good health and CMV-seronegative. CDR3s include the opening cysteine and the closing phenylalanine or tryptophan. The D gene is left open where the match is weak. Expanded clones are given a class, and other clones once, few, many or no size at all.

>.|TRBV5-1|TRBJ2-1|.
TGCGCCAGCAGCTTGGACGGCTACAATGAGCAGTTCTTC
CASSLDGYNEQFF
>.|TRBV6-5|TRBJ1-2|TRBD1
TGTGCCAGCAGTGGACGGACAGGGTATGGCTACACCTTC
CASSGRTGYGYTF
>.|TRBV12-2|TRBJ1-4|.
TGTGCAAGTCGCTTAAGTATACTACTGTTTTTT
CASRLSILLFF
>.|TRBV10-3|TRBJ1-1|.
TGTGCCACGACAGTGAACACTGAAGCTTTCTTT
CATTVNTEAFF
>.|TRBV7-9|TRBJ2-7|.
TGTGCCAGCAGCACTACAACCCTTACAGGTTCCGGTGAGCAGTACTTC
CASSTTTLTGSGEQYF
>.|TRBV5-1|TRBJ2-7|TRBD1
TGCGCCAGCAGCTTGACAGGGGGACCCTACGAGCAGTACTTC
CASSLTGGPYEQYF
>once|TRBV9|TRBJ1-1|.
TGTGCCAGCAGCGTGGGGGGTAGTAACACTGAAGCTTTCTTT
CASSVGGSNTEAFF
>.|TRBV6-5|TRBJ2-6|.
TGTGCCAGCAGTTACGTGGAGGGGTCTGGGGCCAACGTCCTGACTTTC
CASSYVEGSGANVLTF
>.|TRBV5-1|TRBJ2-5|TRBD2
TGCGCCAGCAGCTTGTCACTAGCGGTAGCAGAGACCCAGTACTTC
CASSLSLAVAETQYF
>.|TRBV19|TRBJ1-5|TRBD1
TGTGCCAGTAGCTTGACAGGGCCCCAGCCCCAGCATTTT
CASSLTGPQPQHF
>.|TRBV29-1|TRBJ2-1|TRBD1
TGCAGCGTTGGGAGGGGGGACAGGGTGACGAATGAGCAGTTCTTC
CSVGRGDRVTNEQFF
>.|TRBV28|TRBJ2-7|TRBD2
TGTGCCAGCAGCGCCGTAGGACTAGCGGGGGAGGACGAGCAGTACTTC
CASSAVGLAGEDEQYF
>.|TRBV28|TRBJ2-2|TRBD2
TGTGCCAGCAGTTTCTGGGGACTAGCGGGAGGGCCCGGGGAGCTGTTTTTT
CASSFWGLAGGPGELFF
>.|TRBV27|TRBJ2-7|TRBD2
TGTGCCAGCAGGGGACTAGCGGGAGTCCACGAGCAGTACTTC
CASRGLAGVHEQYF
>.|TRBV19|TRBJ2-3|TRBD1
TGTGCCAGTAGCACAGGGGAAAGCACAGATACGCAGTATTTT
CASSTGESTDTQYF
>.|TRBV15|TRBJ2-3|TRBD2
TGTGCCACCAGCAGGCGAGCGGGGACAGATACGCAGTATTTT
CATSRRAGTDTQYF
>.|TRBV10-3|TRBJ1-1|TRBD1
TGTGCCATCAGCCCGGACAGGGGGCGCGCTTTCTTT
CAISPDRGRAFF
>.|TRBV6-6|TRBJ2-1|TRBD1
TGTGCCAGCAGACCCGGGCAGGGGGACAATGAGCAGTTCTTC
CASRPGQGDNEQFF
>.|TRBV30|TRBJ1-1|.
TGTGCCTGGAGAGAACAGGGAGAGACTGAAGCTTTCTTT
CAWREQGETEAFF
>few|TRBV4-1|TRBJ1-2|.
TGCGCCAGCAGCCAAACCCCCGGGGGGGAGGAAGGCTACACCTTC
CASSQTPGGEEGYTF
>.|TRBV25-1|TRBJ1-1|TRBD1
TGTGCCAGCAGTGGGAGGACAGGGGGCGTGAACACTGAAGCTTTCTTT
CASSGRTGGVNTEAFF
>once|TRBV19|TRBJ2-2|.
TGTGCCAGTACTGCCAGGGGGAGGTTCGGGGAGCTGTTTTTT
CASTARGRFGELFF
>.|TRBV4-1|TRBJ1-1|.
TGCGCCAGCAGCCAGGGGGCAGCCCCCAACACTGAAGCTTTCTTT
CASSQGAAPNTEAFF
>.|TRBV5-4|TRBJ2-5|TRBD1
TGTGCCAGCAGAAATCCGGGACAGGGTCAAGAGACCCAGTACTTC
CASRNPGQGQETQYF
>.|TRBV28|TRBJ2-2|.
TGTGCCAGCAGTTTACCCCAGGGGAACACCGGGGAGCTGTTTTTT
CASSLPQGNTGELFF
>.|TRBV27|TRBJ1-1|.
TGTGCCAGCAGCCTAACCACAGGGATGAACACTGAAGCTTTCTTT
CASSLTTGMNTEAFF
>.|TRBV7-2|TRBJ2-7|TRBD1
TGTGCCAGCAGCGAGACAGGGGGTTTCAACTACGAGCAGTACTTC
CASSETGGFNYEQYF
>.|TRBV28|TRBJ1-3|TRBD1
TGTGCCAGCAGTTTACCGCGCAAGACAGGGTGGGTTGGAAACACCATATATTTT
CASSLPRKTGWVGNTIYF
>.|TRBV6-5|TRBJ2-2|.
TGTGCCAGCAGCCGACAGAACACCGGGGAGCTGTTTTTT
CASSRQNTGELFF
>few|TRBV7-3|TRBJ2-3|.
TGTGCCAGCAGCCCCCGTGGGCGCACAGATACGCAGTATTTT
CASSPRGRTDTQYF
>few|TRBV4-1|TRBJ1-1|.
TGCGCCAGCAGCCAATCATCCCTAAGTAAGCGGAACACTGAAGCTTTCTTT
CASSQSSLSKRNTEAFF
>.|TRBV13|TRBJ1-1|TRBD1
TGTGCCAGCAGCCCCGAGGGGGCCCCCCAGAACACTGAAGCTTTCTTT
CASSPEGAPQNTEAFF
>.|TRBV4-1|TRBJ2-1|TRBD2
TGCGCCAGCAACCAAGAATTGGCGGGAGCCGGGGGTGAGCAGTTCTTC
CASNQELAGAGGEQFF
>.|TRBV5-3|TRBJ2-3|.
TGTGCCAGAAGCTTTCAAGTCCGGTCCGATACGCAGTATTTT
CARSFQVRSDTQYF
>.|TRBV6-1|TRBJ1-2|.
TGTGCCAGCAGGCTGGCCGGGAACTATGGCTACACCTTC
CASRLAGNYGYTF
>.|TRBV21-1|TRBJ1-3|.
TGTGCCAGTACGATTCTACAGGGTTCTGGAAACACCATATATTTT
CASTILQGSGNTIYF
>.|TRBV28|TRBJ2-7|TRBD2
TGTGCCAGCAGTCCTATTCGACTAGCGGGATTGTACGAGCAGTACTTC
CASSPIRLAGLYEQYF
>.|TRBV27|TRBJ1-1|TRBD1
TGTGCCAGCAGTTTTATGCAGGGGGCGACTGAAGCTTTCTTT
CASSFMQGATEAFF
>few|TRBV20-1|TRBJ1-3|.
TGCAGTGCCCCCTTAGGAAACACCATATATTTT
CSAPLGNTIYF
>.|TRBV5-1|TRBJ1-2|.
TGCGCCAGCATTAGGACAGTCATTTATCATGGCTACACCTTC
CASIRTVIYHGYTF
>.|TRBV10-3|TRBJ1-4|.
TGTGCCATCAGTGACTGGCCTAATGAAAAACTGTTTTTT
CAISDWPNEKLFF
>.|TRBV7-2|TRBJ2-1|TRBD2
TGTGCCAGCAGCTCCCGGACTAGCGGGAGTTACAATGAGCAGTTCTTC
CASSSRTSGSYNEQFF
>.|TRBV6-5|TRBJ1-1|.
TGTGCCAGCAGTTACTCGGGCCGGGCGGCCGGGAATGAAGCTTTCTTT
CASSYSGRAAGNEAFF
>.|TRBV5-4|TRBJ2-3|TRBD2
TGTGCCAGCAGCTTGGTTAGCGGGGGGGCAGATACGCAGTATTTT
CASSLVSGGADTQYF
>.|TRBV7-8|TRBJ2-1|TRBD2
TGTGCCAGCAGCCCCCTGGGACTAGCGGGGGCCGGATTGTTGTACAATGAGCAGTTCTTC
CASSPLGLAGAGLLYNEQFF
>.|TRBV6-5|TRBJ2-2|TRBD2
TGTGCCAGCGCCCCTAGCGGGACAATCACCGGGGAGCTGTTTTTT
CASAPSGTITGELFF
>.|TRBV6-5|TRBJ1-4|.
TGTGCCAGCAGACAGGGATACGAAAAACTGTTTTTT
CASRQGYEKLFF
>.|TRBV28|TRBJ1-1|.
TGTGCCAGCAGTACCCGACCCTCCCAGGGTCAGGAAGCTTTCTTT
CASSTRPSQGQEAFF
>.|TRBV19|TRBJ2-7|.
TGTGCCAGCCGGTCGAGCTCCTACGAGCAGTACTTC
CASRSSSYEQYF
>.|TRBV28|TRBJ2-1|.
TGTGCCAGCACGGTCGGTCAGGGGAGTTTCAATGAGCAGTTCTTC
CASTVGQGSFNEQFF
>.|TRBV10-3|TRBJ2-7|.
TGTGCCATCAGTGACAACAGTAGCGAGCAGTACTTC
CAISDNSSEQYF
>once|TRBV4-2|TRBJ1-1|TRBD1
TGTGCCAGCAGCTATACGACAGGGGAAGGTACTGAAGCTTTCTTT
CASSYTTGEGTEAFF
>.|TRBV27|TRBJ2-7|TRBD1
TGTGCCAGCAGTTCCCAGGGGGCGCACACCGAGCAGTACTTC
CASSSQGAHTEQYF
>.|TRBV9|TRBJ2-7|TRBD1
TGTGCCAGCAGCGTGGACATGACAGGGCCCCCCTACGAGCAGTACTTC
CASSVDMTGPPYEQYF
>.|TRBV7-2|TRBJ1-4|.
TGTGCCAGCAGCCGTTGGACAGCAACTAATGAAAAACTGTTTTTT
CASSRWTATNEKLFF
>once|TRBV18|TRBJ2-7|TRBD2
TGTGCCAGCTCACGCGGGACTACCTACGAGCAGTACTTC
CASSRGTTYEQYF